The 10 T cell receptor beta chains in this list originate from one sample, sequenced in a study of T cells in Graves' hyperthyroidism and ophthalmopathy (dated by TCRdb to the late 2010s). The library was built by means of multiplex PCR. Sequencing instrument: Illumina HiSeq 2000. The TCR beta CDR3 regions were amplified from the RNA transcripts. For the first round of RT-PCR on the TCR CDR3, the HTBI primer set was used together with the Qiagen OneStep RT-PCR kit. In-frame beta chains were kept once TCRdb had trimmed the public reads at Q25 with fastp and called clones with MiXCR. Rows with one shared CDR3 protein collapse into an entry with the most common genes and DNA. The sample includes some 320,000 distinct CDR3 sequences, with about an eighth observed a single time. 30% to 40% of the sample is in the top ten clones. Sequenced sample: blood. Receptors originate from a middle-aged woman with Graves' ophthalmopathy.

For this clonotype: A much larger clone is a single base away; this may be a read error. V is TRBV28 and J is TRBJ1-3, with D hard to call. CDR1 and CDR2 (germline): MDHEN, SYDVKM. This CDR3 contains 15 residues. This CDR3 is CASSELPSSGDTIYF. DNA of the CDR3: TGTGCCAGCAGTGAACTCCCGAGCTCTGGAGACACCATATATTTT.

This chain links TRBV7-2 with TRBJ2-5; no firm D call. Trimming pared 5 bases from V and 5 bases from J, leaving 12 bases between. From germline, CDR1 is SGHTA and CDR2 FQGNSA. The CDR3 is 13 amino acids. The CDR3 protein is CASSTAYSETQYF. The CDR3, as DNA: TGTGCCAGCAGCACGGCGTACAGTGAGACCCAGTACTTC. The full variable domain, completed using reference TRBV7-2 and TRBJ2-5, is GAGVSQSPSNKVTEKGKDVELRCDPISGHTALYWYRQSLGQGLEFLIYFQGNSAPDKSGLPSDRFSAERTGGSVSTLTIQRTQQEDSAVYLCASSTAYSETQYFGPGTRLLVL.

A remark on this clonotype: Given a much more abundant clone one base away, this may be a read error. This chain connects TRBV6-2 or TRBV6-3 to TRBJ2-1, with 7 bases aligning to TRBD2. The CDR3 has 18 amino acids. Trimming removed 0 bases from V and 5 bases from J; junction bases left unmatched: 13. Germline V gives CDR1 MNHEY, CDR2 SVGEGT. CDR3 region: CASSYSGGGGTTHNEQFF. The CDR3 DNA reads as TGTGCCAGCAGTTACTCGGGGGGGGGAGGGACCACCCACAATGAGCAGTTCTTC.

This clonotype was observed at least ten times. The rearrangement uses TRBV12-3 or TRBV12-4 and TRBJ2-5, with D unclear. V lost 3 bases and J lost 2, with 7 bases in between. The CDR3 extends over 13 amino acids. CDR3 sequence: CASSFDFQETQYF. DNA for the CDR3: TGTGCCAGCAGTTTCGACTTTCAAGAGACCCAGTACTTC.

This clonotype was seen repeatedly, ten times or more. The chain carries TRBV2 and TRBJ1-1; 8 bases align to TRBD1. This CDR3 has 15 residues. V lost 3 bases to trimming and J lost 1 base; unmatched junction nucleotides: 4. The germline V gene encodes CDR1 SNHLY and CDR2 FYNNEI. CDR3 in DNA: TGTGCCAGCAGTGAGAGACAGGGGTCGAACACTGAAGCTTTCTTT. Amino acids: CASSERQGSNTEAFF.

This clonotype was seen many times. The CDR3 protein is CASSEADGAGYTQYF. Here the CDR3 DNA reads TGTGCCAGCAGTGAAGCGGACGGAGCGGGGTATACGCAGTATTTT. This chain connects TRBV2 to TRBJ2-3; 7 bases are shared with TRBD2. In germline, CDR1 is SNHLY, CDR2 FYNNEI. This CDR3 has 15 amino acids. V gave up 0 bases and J gave up 7 bases; unmatched junction bases: 7.

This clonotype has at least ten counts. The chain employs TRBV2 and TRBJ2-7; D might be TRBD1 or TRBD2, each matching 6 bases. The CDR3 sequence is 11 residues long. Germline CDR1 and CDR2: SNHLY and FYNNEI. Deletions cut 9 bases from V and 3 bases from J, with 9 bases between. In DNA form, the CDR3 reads TGTGCCAGTGGAGGGGGCTACGAGCAGTACTTC. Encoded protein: CASGGGYEQYF.

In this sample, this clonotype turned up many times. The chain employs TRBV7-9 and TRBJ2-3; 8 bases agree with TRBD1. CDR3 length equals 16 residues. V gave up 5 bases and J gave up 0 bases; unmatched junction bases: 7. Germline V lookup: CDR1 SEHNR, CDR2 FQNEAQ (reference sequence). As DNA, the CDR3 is TGTGCCAGCAGCCGACGACAGGGGACTAGCACAGATACGCAGTATTTT. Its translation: CASSRRQGTSTDTQYF.

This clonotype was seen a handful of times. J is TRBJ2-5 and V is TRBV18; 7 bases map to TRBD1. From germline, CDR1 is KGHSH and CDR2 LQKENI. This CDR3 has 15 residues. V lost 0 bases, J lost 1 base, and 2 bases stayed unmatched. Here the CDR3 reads CASSPPQGLQETQYF. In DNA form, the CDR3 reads TGTGCCAGCTCACCACCACAGGGGCTCCAAGAGACCCAGTACTTC.

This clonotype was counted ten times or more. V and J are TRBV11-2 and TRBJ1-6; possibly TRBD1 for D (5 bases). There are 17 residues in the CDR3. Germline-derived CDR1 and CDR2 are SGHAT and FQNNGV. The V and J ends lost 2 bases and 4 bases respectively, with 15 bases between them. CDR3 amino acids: CASSLTRASNYNSPLHF. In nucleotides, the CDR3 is TGTGCCAGCAGCTTAACCAGGGCCTCTAATTATAATTCACCCCTCCACTTT.